This T cell receptor (beta chain) stems from a study of T cells and copy number aberrations in small-cell lung cancer (dated by TCRdb to 2020 to 2023). For the wider study: Whole-exome sequencing of the same tumor regions was paired with TCR repertoire sequencing so that T cell metrics could be related to mutations and copy number aberrations. Tumor TCR data were available for 16 to 20 patients, and TCR data from both tumor and normal tissue were available for about 14 patients.

The full study reports these points: Tumors had lower T-cell density, richness and clonality than adjacent lung tissue, though the difference in density was not significant. A small sample size, resulting from surgical resection being uncommon in small-cell lung cancer, limited the study, and the findings need validation. All specimens were formalin-fixed paraffin-embedded tissue, which is known to introduce sequencing artifacts.

Comments on this clone: This clone's antigen is unknown. No much larger clonotype is one base removed from it; base qualities were not supplied.

V is cut back by 2 bases and J by 3 bases, with 3 bases in the junction unmatched. The CDR3 starts with the cysteine, ends with the phenylalanine, and has 15 residues. Of all the DNA, just the CDR3 is kept, 45 bases in frame from base 1. Sequences SGHRS (CDR1) and YFSETQ (CDR2) are obtained from the germline V gene. The donors were limited-stage small-cell lung cancer patients whose surgical resection took place in Hangzhou, China, between 2008 and 2020. All donors were treated with upfront surgery without preoperative chemotherapy or radiotherapy, and immunotherapy was not given to any donor before or after surgery. Each of the approximately 19 patients in the sequenced cohort was a smoker or a heavy second-hand smoker. Adjacent normal lung was collected at least 2 cm from the tumor margin and was confirmed morphologically free of malignant cells by two pathologists. The study used multi-region TCR-beta sequencing of resected limited-stage small-cell lung cancers together with tumor-adjacent lung tissue to characterize T cell repertoire heterogeneity. The AllPrep DNA/RNA FFPE Kit (Qiagen) was used to extract genomic DNA from FFPE tissue.

Using multiplexed V- and J-gene primers, the immunoSEQ hsTCRB Kit amplified TCR-beta CDR3 regions from genomic DNA. Unique DNA barcodes were added in a second PCR, and samples were pooled together with a negative and a positive control. Sequencing of the pooled TCR-beta libraries was performed on an Illumina MiSeq using a 150-cycle paired-end protocol. The paper's processing steps were these. Adaptive Biotechnologies processed the raw sequencing data and produced a report containing normalized, annotated TCR-beta repertoires. To compute T-cell density, TCR-beta templates were normalized to usable DNA, with usable DNA estimated through amplification of housekeeping genes. Richness counted unique rearrangements, and clonality was defined as 1 minus Pielou's evenness. This immuneACCESS table, as held by TCRdb, lists in-frame sequences with V and J called but not all clones. Of the missing ones, under half trace to an unresolved V gene in checked studies; the others have no known cause. V and J calls and clone size are as listed in that table; D and trimming were resolved from the DNA. In this sample the table shows under 500 clones, roughly 87% of which occur a single time. The leading ten clones occupy about 6% of the sample.

What was sequenced was normal tissue next to the tumor. The chain was built from TRBV5-1 and TRBJ2-3; the junction holds 10 bases that match TRBD2. The TCR was taken from a man in his sixties with small cell lung cancer. In nucleotide form, the sequence is TGCGCCAGCAGCTTAGCGGGAGGGCCAACAGATACGCAGTATTTT. Translated, it gives CASSLAGGPTDTQYF.